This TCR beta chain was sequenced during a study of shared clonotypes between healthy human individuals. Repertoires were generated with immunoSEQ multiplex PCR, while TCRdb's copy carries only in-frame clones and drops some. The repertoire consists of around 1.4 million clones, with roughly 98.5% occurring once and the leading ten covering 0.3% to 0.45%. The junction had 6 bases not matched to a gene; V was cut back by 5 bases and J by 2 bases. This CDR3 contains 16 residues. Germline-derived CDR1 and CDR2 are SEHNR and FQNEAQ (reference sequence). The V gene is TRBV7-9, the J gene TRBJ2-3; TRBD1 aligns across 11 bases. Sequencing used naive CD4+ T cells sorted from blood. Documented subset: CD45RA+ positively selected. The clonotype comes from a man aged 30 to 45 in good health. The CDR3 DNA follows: TGTGCCAGCAGCCCACGGGACAGGGGGGACACAGATACGCAGTATTTT. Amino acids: CASSPRDRGDTDTQYF.